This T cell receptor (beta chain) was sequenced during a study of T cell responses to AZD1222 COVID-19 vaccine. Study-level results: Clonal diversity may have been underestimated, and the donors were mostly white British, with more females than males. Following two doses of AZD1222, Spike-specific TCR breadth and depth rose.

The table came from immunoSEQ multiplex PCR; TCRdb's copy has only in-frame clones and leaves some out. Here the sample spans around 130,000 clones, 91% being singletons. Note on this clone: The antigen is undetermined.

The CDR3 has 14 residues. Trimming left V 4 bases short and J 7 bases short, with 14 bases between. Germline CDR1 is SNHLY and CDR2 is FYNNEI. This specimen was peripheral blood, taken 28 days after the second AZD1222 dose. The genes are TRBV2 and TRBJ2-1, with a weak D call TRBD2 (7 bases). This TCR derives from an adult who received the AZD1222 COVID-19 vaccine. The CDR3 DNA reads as TGTGCCAGCAGTGGTGTGGGAGGGGGGAATGAGCAGTTCTTC. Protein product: CASSGVGGGNEQFF. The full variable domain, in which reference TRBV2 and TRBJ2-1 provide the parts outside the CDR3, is EPEVTQTPSHQVTQMGQEVILRCVPISNHLYFYWYRQILGQKVEFLVSFYNNEISEKSEIFDDQFSVERPDGSNFTLKIRSTKLEDSAMYFCASSGVGGGNEQFFGPGTRLTVL.